This T cell receptor beta chain was profiled in a study of blood T cell repertoires in COVID-19. Turning to the study itself: The samples span acute and convalescent COVID-19 from the United States, Italy and Spain. T cells, B-cell-depleted T cells, or PBMCs provided the cDNA or gDNA that served as material.

Authors' data handling: How many nucleated cells were present was estimated from reference gene primer amplification. Generated by immunoSEQ multiplex PCR, the TCRdb table keeps only in-frame clones and is missing some. Clonal size and the V and J genes are those of that table, whereas D and trimming came from the DNA. The repertoire holds some 320,000 clones, approximately 88% seen once, with roughly 7% in the top ten. Trimming cost V 6 bases and J 7 bases; bases outside gene matches: 13. CDR1 MDHEN and CDR2 SYDVKM come from the germline V gene. The CDR3 sequence is 16 residues long. The receptor was derived from a woman in her 30s who had recovered from COVID-19. The specimen sequenced was peripheral blood. This chain links TRBV28 with TRBJ2-2; 8 bases are a match to TRBD1. The CDR3 DNA sequence: TGTGCCAGCAGACCCCGTTGGGCAGGGGGCATCGGGGAGCTGTTTTTT. This encodes CASRPRWAGGIGELFF.